This TCR beta chain was recovered during a study of blood T cell repertoires in COVID-19. Study at large: PBMCs, B-cell-depleted T cells, or T cells were the source of the cDNA or gDNA that made up the material.

As processed by the authors: It was from reference gene primer amplification that nucleated cell counts were estimated. The method was immunoSEQ multiplex PCR; TCRdb's version includes in-frame clones alone and lacks a portion of them. V and J calls and clone size are given by that table; D and trimming were obtained from the DNA. This sample has about 45,000 clones; over 75% occur once, and the top ten carry 31%. This TCR derives from a woman of 80 years or more with acute or convalescent COVID-19. Sequenced input: peripheral blood.

The CDR3 nucleotides read TGTGCCAGCAGCTTGGGACAGGGGGCGATTAACTATGGCTACACCTTC. Translated, it gives CASSLGQGAINYGYTF. The V gene is TRBV7-6, the J gene TRBJ1-2; 12 bases map to TRBD1. There are 16 residues in the CDR3. Trimming cost V 3 bases and J 1 base; bases outside gene matches: 3. Germline CDR1 SGHVS, CDR2 FNYEAQ.